This note documents a single T cell receptor beta chain sequence. Its specificity is not known. The sample comes from a study of shared clonotypes between healthy human individuals. V lost 8 bases and J lost 4; bases outside the gene matches: 1. This CDR3 spans 13 amino acids. Germline CDR1 is MNHEY and CDR2 is SMNVEV (reference sequence). Researchers divided each subset's genomic DNA evenly across several immunoSEQ plates. This table comes from immunoSEQ multiplex PCR, and its TCRdb copy is limited to in-frame clones, with some not included. Of fewer than 2.5 million clones in the sample, 80% to 95% were seen once. Study-wide results and limits: Large sequencing depth failed to make sorted-subset sequencing complete, rarefaction showed.

The clonotype originates from a man aged 18-30 years in good health. Some clones in this sample may be carry-over from other donors' samples. The V call is TRBV27, the J call TRBJ2-7, with 14 bases lining up with TRBD2. Sequenced: naive CD4+ T cells from PBMCs. Subset here: CD45RA+ positively selected. The CDR3 coding sequence is TGTGCCAGCGGACTAGCGGGGGGATACGAGCAGTACTTC. Its protein product is CASGLAGGYEQYF.